The T cell receptor beta chain described here comes from a study of blood T cell repertoires in COVID-19. Study as a whole: The United States, Italy and Spain supplied acute and convalescent COVID-19 samples.

Some clones are missing from TCRdb's copy, which holds only in-frame ones; the method was immunoSEQ multiplex PCR. The table shows about 400,000 clones, with approximately 88% occurring only once. Germline assignment: CDR1 SGHDT and CDR2 YYEEEE. With V trimmed by 4 bases and J by 2 bases, 8 bases remained unmatched. This CDR3 is built from 17 residues. This study enrolled people aged about 18 to 100 from about two dozen US geographic areas. This receptor was obtained from a woman in her thirties or forties with acute COVID-19. The chain couples TRBV5-6 to TRBJ2-3; 12 bases match TRBD2. The source material was PBMCs or T cells enriched from blood (not recorded which). CDR3 DNA sequence: TGTGCCAGCAGCCGGCGACTAGCGGGGGATACCACAGATACGCAGTATTTT. Protein: CASSRRLAGDTTDTQYF.